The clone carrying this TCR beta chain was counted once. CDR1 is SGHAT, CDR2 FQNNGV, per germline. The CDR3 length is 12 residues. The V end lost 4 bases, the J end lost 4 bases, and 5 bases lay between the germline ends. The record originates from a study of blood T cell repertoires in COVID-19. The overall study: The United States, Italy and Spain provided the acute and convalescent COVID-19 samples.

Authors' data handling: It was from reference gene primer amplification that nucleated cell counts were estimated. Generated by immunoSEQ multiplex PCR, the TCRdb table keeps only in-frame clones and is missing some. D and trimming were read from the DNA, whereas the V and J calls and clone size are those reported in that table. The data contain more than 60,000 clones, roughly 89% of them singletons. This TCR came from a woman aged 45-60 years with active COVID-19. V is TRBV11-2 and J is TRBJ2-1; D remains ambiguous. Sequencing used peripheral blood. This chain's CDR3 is CASSSRYNEQFF. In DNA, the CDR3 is TGTGCCAGCAGCTCGAGATACAATGAGCAGTTCTTC.